Listed here are 7 T cell receptor beta chains from one sample, sequenced in a study of beta chain features in type 1 diabetes. Study results and limitations: All four CD4+ subsets of Type 1 diabetes patients contained TCRB CDR3s that were moderately but significantly shorter.

Expressed TCRB transcripts were sequenced because the entire RNA isolate underwent reverse transcription. TCRdb's table, derived via immunoSEQ multiplex PCR, lists solely in-frame clones and lacks some. The sample shows roughly 280,000 clones, around 22% of them seen only once. These receptors' antigens are unknown. The sample was naive CD4+ T cells from blood. The source of these receptors is a woman aged 25 to 39 with type 1 diabetes.

The chain has TRBV28 and TRBJ2-3; 9 nucleotides align to TRBD2. Germline V gene lookup returns CDR1 MDHEN and CDR2 SYDVKM. The CDR3 covers 14 residues. V was pared by 6 bases and J by 6 bases, with 7 bases of the junction left unmatched. The CDR3 DNA reads TGTGCCAGCAGCCCAGCGGGGGGCGGGGATACGCAGTATTTT. Protein sequence: CASSPAGGGDTQYF.

The table lists this clone with a few counts. The gene calls are TRBV28 and TRBJ1-3; D ambiguous. V lost 1 base and J 4 bases, leaving 8 bases between the germline ends. The CDR3 has 14 amino acids. The germline gives CDR1 MDHEN, CDR2 SYDVKM. CDR3 in DNA: TGTGCCAGCAGTTTATCGGGGTCCGGAAACACCATATATTTT. It yields the protein CASSLSGSGNTIYF.

The chain employs TRBV20-1 and TRBJ1-2; weak D call: TRBD1 (6 bases). Germline V gene lookup returns CDR1 DFQATT and CDR2 SNEGSKA (reference sequence). CDR3 length: 11 residues. The CDR3 loop reads CRGQGMYGYTF. CDR3 DNA sequence: TGCAGGGGGCAGGGGATGTATGGCTACACCTTC.

This clone was seen a few times. The CDR3 DNA reads TGTGCCAGCAGCTCACGGACAGGCTGGCAGTACTTC. It encodes CASSSRTGWQYF. V usage is TRBV7-2 and J usage is TRBJ2-7, with 7 positions matching TRBD1. Trimming at V came to 4 bases and at J to 9 bases, leaving 6 bases not matched to a gene. The CDR3 extends over 12 amino acids. CDR1 SGHTA and CDR2 FQGNSA come from the germline V gene.

The chain has TRBV2 and TRBJ2-1, with D uncertain. Germline CDR1 is SNHLY and CDR2 is FYNNEI. This CDR3 has 11 residues. Trimming removed 3 bases at V and 15 bases at J, with 12 bases between. In DNA form, the CDR3 reads TGTGCCAGCAGTGACTACGCACGTGGGTTCTTC. Its protein is CASSDYARGFF. The variable domain in full, completed from reference TRBV2 and TRBJ2-1, reads EPEVTQTPSHQVTQMGQEVILRCVPISNHLYFYWYRQILGQKVEFLVSFYNNEISEKSEIFDDQFSVERPDGSNFTLKIRSTKLEDSAMYFCASSDYARGFFGPGTRLTVL.

As to this clone: One end of the junction varies from germline; a read error may be responsible. Other DNA sequences from this sample encode an identical CDR3 as well. The rearrangement links TRBV18 to TRBJ2-7; D is possibly TRBD2 (6 bases). Germline loops: CDR1 KGHSH, CDR2 LQKENI. The CDR3 loop spans 14 amino acids. The CDR3 loop is CASSPRDSSYEQYF. The CDR3 DNA sequence: TGTGCCAGCTCCCCACGGGACTCGTCCTACGAGCAGTACTTC.

This chain uses TRBV4-1 with TRBJ2-2; D possibly corresponds to TRBD1 (5 bases). Germline V gene data show CDR1 as MGHRA and CDR2 as YSYEKL. With 2 bases removed from V and 5 bases from J, the gap between germline ends came to 12 bases. CDR3 length: 15 residues. DNA for the CDR3: TGCGCCAGCAGCCAAATCGCAGGGTGGACCGGGGAGCTGTTTTTT. Residues: CASSQIAGWTGELFF.